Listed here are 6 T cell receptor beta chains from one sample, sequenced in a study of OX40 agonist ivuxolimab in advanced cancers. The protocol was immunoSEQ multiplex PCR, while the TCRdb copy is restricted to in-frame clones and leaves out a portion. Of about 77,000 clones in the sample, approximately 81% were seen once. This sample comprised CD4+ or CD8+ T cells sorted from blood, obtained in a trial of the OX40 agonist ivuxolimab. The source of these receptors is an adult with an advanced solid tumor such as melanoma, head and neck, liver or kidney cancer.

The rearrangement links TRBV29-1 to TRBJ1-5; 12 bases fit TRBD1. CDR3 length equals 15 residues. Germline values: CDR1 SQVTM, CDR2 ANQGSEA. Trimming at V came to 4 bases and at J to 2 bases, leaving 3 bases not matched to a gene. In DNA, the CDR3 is TGCAGCGTTGTCGGGACAGGGGGCGGCAATCAGCCCCAGCATTTT. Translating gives CSVVGTGGGNQPQHF.

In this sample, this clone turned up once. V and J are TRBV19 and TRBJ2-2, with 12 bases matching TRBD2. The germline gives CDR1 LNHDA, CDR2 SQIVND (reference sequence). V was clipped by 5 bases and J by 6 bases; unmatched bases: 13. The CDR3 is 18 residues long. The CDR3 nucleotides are TGTGCCAGTAGTGTCGGACTAGCGGGACTAGATCTGGCCGGGGAGCTGTTTTTT. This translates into CASSVGLAGLDLAGELFF. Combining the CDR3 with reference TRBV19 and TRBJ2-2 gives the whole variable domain DGGITQSPKYLFRKEGQNVTLSCEQNLNHDAMYWYRQDPGQGLRLIYYSQIVNDFQKGDIAEGYSVSREKKESFPLTVTSAQKNPTAFYLCASSVGLAGLDLAGELFFGEGSRLTVL.

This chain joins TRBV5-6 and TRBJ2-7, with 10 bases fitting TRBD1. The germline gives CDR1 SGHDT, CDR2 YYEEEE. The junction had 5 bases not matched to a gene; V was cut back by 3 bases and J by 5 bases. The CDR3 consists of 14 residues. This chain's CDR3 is CASSSLTGGHEQYF. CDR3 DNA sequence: TGTGCCAGCAGCTCACTGACAGGGGGCCACGAGCAGTACTTC.

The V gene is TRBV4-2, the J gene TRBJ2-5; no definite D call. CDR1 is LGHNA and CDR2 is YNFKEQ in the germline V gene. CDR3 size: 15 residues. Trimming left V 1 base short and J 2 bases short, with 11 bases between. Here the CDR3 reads CASSQGPMSQETQYF. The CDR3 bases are TGTGCCAGCAGCCAAGGACCAATGTCACAAGAGACCCAGTACTTC.

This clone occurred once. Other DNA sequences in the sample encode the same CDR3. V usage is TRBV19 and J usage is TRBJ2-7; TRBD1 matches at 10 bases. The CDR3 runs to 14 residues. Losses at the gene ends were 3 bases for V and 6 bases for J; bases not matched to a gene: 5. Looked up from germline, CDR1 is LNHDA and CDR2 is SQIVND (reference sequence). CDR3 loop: CASSIPGQGSEQYF. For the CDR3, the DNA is TGTGCCAGTAGTATCCCGGGACAGGGGAGCGAGCAGTACTTC.

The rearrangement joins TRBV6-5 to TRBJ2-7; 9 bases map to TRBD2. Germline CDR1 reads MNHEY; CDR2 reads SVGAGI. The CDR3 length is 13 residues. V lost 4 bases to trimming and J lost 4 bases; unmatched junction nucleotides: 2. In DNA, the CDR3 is TGTGCCAGCAGTTCTAGCGGGATGTACGAGCAGTACTTC. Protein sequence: CASSSSGMYEQYF.